Included here is one T cell receptor beta chain sequence, with context. Sequencing used immunoSEQ multiplex PCR; TCRdb keeps in-frame clones, though not all of them. The table shows around 70,000 clones, with roughly nine tenths occurring only once. The sample belongs to a study of OX40 agonist ivuxolimab in advanced cancers. Trimming pared 3 bases from V and 3 bases from J, leaving 7 bases between. The germline CDR1 and CDR2 sequences are SGHNT and YYREEE (reference sequence). This CDR3 region has 13 residues. Sequencing used CD4+ or CD8+ T cells sorted from blood, obtained in a trial of the OX40 agonist ivuxolimab. The chain joins TRBV5-4 to TRBJ1-5; no clear D. This clonotype was sampled from an adult with an advanced solid tumor such as melanoma, head and neck, liver or kidney cancer. The CDR3 DNA follows: TGTGCCAGCAGCTCGGATTACAATCAGCCCCAGCATTTT. This encodes CASSSDYNQPQHF.